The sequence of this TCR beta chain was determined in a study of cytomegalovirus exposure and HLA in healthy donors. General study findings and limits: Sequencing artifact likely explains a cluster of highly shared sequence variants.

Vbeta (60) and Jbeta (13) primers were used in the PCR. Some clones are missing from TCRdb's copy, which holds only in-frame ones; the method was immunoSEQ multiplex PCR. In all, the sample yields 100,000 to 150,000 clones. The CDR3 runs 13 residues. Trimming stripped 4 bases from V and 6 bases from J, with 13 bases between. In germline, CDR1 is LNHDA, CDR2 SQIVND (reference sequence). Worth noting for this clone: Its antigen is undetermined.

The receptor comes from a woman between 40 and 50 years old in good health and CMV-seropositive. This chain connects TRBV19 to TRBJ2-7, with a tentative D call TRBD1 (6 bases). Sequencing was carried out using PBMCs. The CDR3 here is CASSTRQDGEQYF. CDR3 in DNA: TGTGCCAGTAGTACCCGACAGGACGGCGAGCAGTACTTC. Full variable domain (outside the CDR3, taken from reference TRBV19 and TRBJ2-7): DGGITQSPKYLFRKEGQNVTLSCEQNLNHDAMYWYRQDPGQGLRLIYYSQIVNDFQKGDIAEGYSVSREKKESFPLTVTSAQKNPTAFYLCASSTRQDGEQYFGPGTRLTVT.